This entry lists 8 T cell receptor beta chains sequenced from one sample in a study of CXCR3-negative and CXCR3-positive naive CD8 T cells. Study-level findings and limits: CXCR3-positive naive cells had TRB CDR3s that were more hydrophobic than CXCR3-negative naive cells had.

For these receptors, no antigen is known. The authors made the TRB cDNA libraries by 5' RACE using UMI labels. Reanalyzing the 5' RACE reads, TCRdb keeps one entry per CDR3 protein, without DNA. This sample's clone table lists tens of thousands of distinct CDR3 sequences. Source material: naive CXCR3+ CD8+ T cells from blood. As for subset: CD45RO-CCR7+CD27+CD95- naive CD8+ T cells expressing CXCR3 (TNR3+). The receptor set was obtained from a human donor in good health. Some clones in this sample may be carry-over from other donors' samples.

The J gene is TRBJ1-1, the V gene TRBV6-6; no DNA is available, so the TRBD1 call from TCRdb remains unchecked. This CDR3 spans 19 amino acids. Per germline, CDR1 MNHNY and CDR2 SVGAGI (reference sequence). CDR3 sequence reads: CASSHEGGQGLQGSFEAFF.

The chain uses TRBV7-9 and TRBJ2-1; TCRdb gives TRBD1 as the D gene, but with no DNA this cannot be confirmed. The germline CDR1 and CDR2 sequences are SEHNR and FQNEAQ (reference sequence). The CDR3 is made up of 12 amino acids. The CDR3: CASSGQGDEQFF.

The rearrangement links TRBV7-2 to TRBJ1-2. There are 14 residues in the CDR3. CDR1 SGHTA and CDR2 FQGNSA come from the germline V gene. CDR3: CASSSGPGNYGYTF.

The chain carries TRBV7-9 and TRBJ1-1; the D call of TRBD1 rests on TCRdb alone, since no DNA is present to check it. The CDR3 contains 15 residues. Germline-derived CDR1 and CDR2 are SEHNR and FQNEAQ (reference sequence). The CDR3 here is CASSRDRVGNTEAFF.

The chain employs TRBV12-3 or TRBV12-4 and TRBJ2-7; no DNA is available, so the TRBD2 call from TCRdb remains unchecked. The CDR3 length is 14 residues. Here the CDR3 reads CASSLGGRPYEQYF.

The V and J genes are TRBV6-4 and TRBJ2-3. The germline gives CDR1 MRHNA, CDR2 SNTAGT. There are 14 residues in the CDR3. CDR3 loop: CASSDSTSTDTQYF.

This chain uses TRBV4-2 with TRBJ2-7; no DNA is available, so the TRBD2 call from TCRdb remains unchecked. This CDR3 region has 15 residues. Per germline, CDR1 LGHNA and CDR2 YNFKEQ. The CDR3: CASSHELAGAYEQYF.

The genes are TRBV4-2 and TRBJ2-2; TCRdb indicates TRBD2, and absent DNA this call remains unverified. CDR1 and CDR2 from the germline V gene are LGHNA and YNFKEQ. The CDR3 runs 15 residues. CDR3 amino acids: CATRRLAGDSGELFF.